These 18 T cell receptor beta chains originate from one sample sequenced in a study of T-cell reconstitution after alpha-beta-depleted transplantation in children. The TCRbeta library incorporated unique molecular identifiers. TCRdb re-called the PCR reads through MiXCR, storing one row per CDR3 protein. Of under 100,000 distinct CDR3 sequences listed, roughly a sixth are singletons. Specimen: PBMCs, mostly from graft donor cells, collected 180 days after TCRalphabeta/CD19-depleted stem cell transplant. These receptors originate from a male patient under 10 years old who had a stem cell transplant for acute lymphoblastic leukemia, so the T cells may come from the graft donor.

The gene calls are TRBV20-1 and TRBJ2-1, with no clear D. The CDR3 contains 12 residues. V gave up 5 bases and J gave up 8 bases, with 13 bases separating them. Per the germline V gene, CDR1 is DFQATT and CDR2 is SNEGSKA (reference sequence). Here the CDR3 reads CSAPVPSDEQFF. The DNA for the CDR3 is TGCAGTGCTCCCGTCCCCAGCGATGAGCAGTTCTTC.

In this sample, this clonotype turned up a few times. The chain carries TRBV20-1 and TRBJ1-2; D unresolved. Germline CDR1 is DFQATT and CDR2 is SNEGSKA (reference sequence). V was cut by 6 bases and J by 2 bases, with 13 bases left in between. The CDR3 has 13 residues. CDR3 sequence (DNA): TGCAGTGCCACCCCTCGGGGAAACTATGGCTACACCTTC. It translates to CSATPRGNYGYTF.

This clonotype has only a few counts. The genes are TRBV6-5 and TRBJ2-3, with D possibly matching TRBD2 (6 bases). Per the germline V gene, CDR1 is MNHEY and CDR2 is SVGAGI. The CDR3 is 11 residues long. V lost 4 bases, J lost 13 bases, and 12 bases lay in between. The CDR3 region is CASSSGVKEYF. The CDR3 nucleotides are TGTGCCAGCAGTTCGGGAGTCAAGGAGTATTTT.

The rearrangement links TRBV12-3 or TRBV12-4 to TRBJ1-4; maybe TRBD1 (6 bases). The V end lost 2 bases, the J end lost 4 bases, and 14 bases lay between the germline ends. This CDR3 contains 16 residues. The CDR3 nucleotides are TGTGCCAGCAGTTTATGGATGACAGGACGTAATGAAAAACTGTTTTTT. Its protein is CASSLWMTGRNEKLFF.

This clonotype was detected a few times. This chain links TRBV5-1 with TRBJ2-3, with 9 positions matching TRBD2. V lost 10 bases, J lost 2 bases, and 8 bases stayed unmatched. CDR1 and CDR2 (germline): SGHRS, YFSETQ. The CDR3 spans 14 residues. CDR3 in DNA: TGCGCCCCGGCGACTAGCGGATACACAGATACGCAGTATTTT. Protein product: CAPATSGYTDTQYF. Full variable domain (remainder filled in from reference TRBV5-1 and TRBJ2-3): KAGVTQTPRYLIKTRGQQVTLSCSPISGHRSVSWYQQTPGQGLQFLFEYFSETQRNKGNFPGRFSGRQFSNSRSEMNVSTLELGDSALYLCAPATSGYTDTQYFGPGTRLTVL.

This clonotype qualifies as medium-sized. V is TRBV7-2 and J is TRBJ2-2; tentative D call: TRBD2 (5 bases). With 11 bases removed from V and 6 bases from J, the gap between germline ends came to 13 bases. Germline CDR1 is SGHTA and CDR2 is FQGNSA. The CDR3 runs to 12 residues. The CDR3 region has the DNA TGTGCCGAGGCCTGGCGGGCCGGGGAGCTGTTTTTT. It codes for CAEAWRAGELFF.

This clonotype has just a few counts. The chain joins TRBV29-1 to TRBJ2-3; possibly TRBD1 for D (7 bases). V lost 4 bases and J lost 1, with 15 bases in between. This CDR3 is 15 amino acids long. Germline V gene sequence: CDR1 SQVTM, CDR2 ANQGSEA. This CDR3 is CSVGRLGGRTDTQYF. The DNA of the CDR3 is TGCAGCGTTGGTCGACTAGGGGGCCGCACAGATACGCAGTATTTT.

The chain is built from TRBV30 and TRBJ2-3; D possibly corresponds to TRBD1 (5 bases). The CDR3 totals 13 residues. Trimming removed 4 bases at V and 6 bases at J, with 14 bases between. CDR1 is GTSNPN, CDR2 SVGIG, per germline (reference sequence). The DNA of the CDR3 is TGTGCCTGGAACCGGTGGGCAGGGGATACGCAGTATTTT. This encodes CAWNRWAGDTQYF.

This clonotype was seen more than once but under ten times. The chain employs TRBV29-1 and TRBJ2-7, with D possibly being TRBD1 (5 bases). Germline CDR1 reads SQVTM; CDR2 reads ANQGSEA. Trimming pared 1 base from V and 6 bases from J, leaving 10 bases between. This CDR3 spans 12 amino acids. The CDR3 spells CSVEARQSEQYF. CDR3 DNA: TGCAGCGTTGAAGCCAGACAGTCCGAGCAGTACTTC.

This clonotype was seen more than once but under ten times. This chain connects TRBV11-2 to TRBJ2-5; TRBD2 is a possible D gene (5 bases). CDR1 and CDR2 from the germline V gene are SGHAT and FQNNGV. Between the trimmed V and J ends, which lost 4 bases and 7 bases, there was a span of 7 bases. The CDR3 consists of 11 residues. CDR3 sequence (DNA): TGTGCCAGCAGCTCGGAGGCGACCCAGTACTTC. Amino acids: CASSSEATQYF.

This chain connects TRBV4-2 to TRBJ1-4; D is unresolved. V was shortened by 4 bases and J by 0 bases, with 12 bases between the two germline ends. The CDR3 has 16 amino acids. The V gene's germline CDR1 is LGHNA and CDR2 YNFKEQ. DNA for the CDR3: TGTGCCAGCAGCCCCGGGCCGGCTTCAACTAATGAAAAACTGTTTTTT. As protein: CASSPGPASTNEKLFF.

This clonotype was counted many times. The CDR3 region is CASSYTGMNYGYTF. The DNA for the CDR3 is TGTGCCAGCAGTTACACAGGCATGAACTATGGCTACACCTTC. The V call is TRBV6-5, the J call TRBJ1-2, with a possible D match to TRBD1 (5 bases). Trimming stripped 2 bases from V and 2 bases from J, with 9 bases between. The CDR3 extends over 14 amino acids. Germline V gives CDR1 MNHEY, CDR2 SVGAGI.

This clonotype has only a few counts. V usage is TRBV27 and J usage is TRBJ1-5, with D hard to call. V was shortened by 5 bases and J by 6 bases, with 20 bases between the two germline ends. The germline CDR1 and CDR2 sequences are MNHEY and SMNVEV (reference sequence). CDR3 length equals 16 residues. The CDR3 loop reads CASSLGGQGLSQPQHF. The DNA for the CDR3 is TGTGCCAGCAGTCTTGGAGGCCAAGGGCTCAGTCAGCCCCAGCATTTT.

The V call is TRBV27, the J call TRBJ2-7; D not certain. The CDR3 runs 15 residues. V lost 6 bases and J 3 bases, leaving 18 bases between the germline ends. The germline V gene encodes CDR1 MNHEY and CDR2 SMNVEV (reference sequence). CDR3 sequence (DNA): TGTGCCAGCAGCGAAGCCATCTCATCCTACTACGAGCAGTACTTC. Amino acids: CASSEAISSYYEQYF.

The rearrangement links TRBV20-1 to TRBJ1-5; D not resolved. Trimming took off 6 bases at V and 2 bases at J, with 14 bases between the two ends. Germline-derived CDR1 and CDR2 are DFQATT and SNEGSKA (reference sequence). The CDR3 sequence is 14 residues long. CDR3 DNA: TGCAGTGCCCTACGCGGGCAGGGCAATCAGCCCCAGCATTTT. It translates to CSALRGQGNQPQHF.

This clonotype was picked up many times. The V and J genes are TRBV7-2 and TRBJ2-3, with TRBD2 matching over 10 bases. The ends lost 0 bases at V and 0 bases at J; junction bases unmatched: 9. The length of the CDR3 is 19 residues. The germline CDR1 and CDR2 sequences are SGHTA and FQGNSA. The CDR3 coding sequence is TGTGCCAGCAGCTTAGCACAACTAGCGGGGCAAAAAAGCACAGATACGCAGTATTTT. It translates to CASSLAQLAGQKSTDTQYF.

Only a few counts were recorded for this clonotype. The V and J genes are TRBV9 and TRBJ1-2; D is possibly TRBD1 (6 bases). The CDR3 length is 14 residues. With 4 bases removed from V and 2 bases from J, the gap between germline ends came to 12 bases. Germline V gene data show CDR1 as SGDLS and CDR2 as YYNGEE. CDR3 sequence: CASSPQTGNYGYTF. In DNA form, the CDR3 reads TGTGCCAGCAGCCCGCAGACAGGAAACTATGGCTACACCTTC.

This sequence joins TRBV20-1 and TRBJ2-2; D is uncertain. Germline V gene sequence: CDR1 DFQATT, CDR2 SNEGSKA (reference sequence). The CDR3 has 14 amino acids. V lost 7 bases and J 1 base, leaving 13 bases between the germline ends. The CDR3 sequence: CSVMSVGNTGELFF. The CDR3 bases are TGCAGTGTAATGTCGGTGGGGAACACCGGGGAGCTGTTTTTT.